This paragraph covers one T cell receptor (beta chain) sequence. The data belong to a study of blood T cell repertoires in COVID-19. Study as a whole: COVID-19 samples from acute and convalescent phases originated in the United States, Italy and Spain. The analysed material was cDNA or gDNA that came from T cells, B-cell-depleted T cells, or PBMCs.

Germline assignment: CDR1 SGHNT and CDR2 YYREEE (reference sequence). V lost 1 base, J lost 4 bases, and 5 bases stayed unmatched. This CDR3 is built from 16 residues. Measured with immunoSEQ multiplex PCR; TCRdb has only the in-frame clones, and not every one. In the table there are around 250,000 clones, roughly four fifths of which are singletons. The chain joins TRBV5-4 to TRBJ2-3; 11 bases are shared with TRBD2. Sequenced material: peripheral blood. The TCR originated in a man aged 30 to 39 who had recovered from COVID-19. CDR3 sequence: CASSLLAGGVADTQYF. CDR3 in DNA: TGTGCCAGCAGCTTGCTAGCGGGGGGCGTAGCAGATACGCAGTATTTT.